These 23 T cell receptor beta chains came from one sample sequenced in a study of identical twins. TCRdb used MiXCR to reprocess the 5' RACE reads, holding one entry per CDR3 protein. The table has hundreds of thousands of distinct CDR3 sequences, around 24% seen once. This sample also appeared in a second study, on yellow fever vaccine responses in identical twins.

The sequenced material came from CD4+ T cells sorted from blood. The receptors shown here come from a woman under 30 in good health.

V is TRBV4-2 and J is TRBJ2-1; possible D gene TRBD2, 7 bases. CDR1 LGHNA and CDR2 YNFKEQ come from the germline V gene. Trimming left V 3 bases short and J 3 bases short, with 15 bases between. The CDR3 runs 16 residues. CDR3 bases: TGTGCCAGCAGCCAGTCCCCCGGGGGGCTCTACAATGAGCAGTTCTTC. It is translated as CASSQSPGGLYNEQFF.

In this sample, this clonotype turned up a few times. The V and J genes are TRBV12-3 or TRBV12-4 and TRBJ2-1; D could derive from TRBD1 or TRBD2 (5 bases each). With 7 bases removed from V and 2 bases from J, the gap between germline ends came to 15 bases. This CDR3 is built from 15 residues. The CDR3 bases are TGTGCCAGCAACCCCCGGGGCAGGGCCTACAATGAGCAGTTCTTC. Amino acids: CASNPRGRAYNEQFF.

There are a few counts of this clonotype. The V and J genes are TRBV29-1 and TRBJ2-3; 7 nucleotides match TRBD1. The CDR3 totals 13 residues. The ends lost 4 bases at V and 3 bases at J; junction bases unmatched: 4. Germline V lookup: CDR1 SQVTM, CDR2 ANQGSEA. The CDR3 nucleotides read TGCAGCGTTGTCAGGGGGAGAACAGATACGCAGTATTTT. This encodes CSVVRGRTDTQYF.

In its sample, this clonotype was seen a few times. The V and J genes are TRBV5-5 and TRBJ2-1; 14 nucleotides agree with TRBD2. Germline-derived CDR1 and CDR2 are SGHKS and YYEKEE (reference sequence). The CDR3 spans 15 residues. The J segment lost 9 bases and the V segment lost 4 bases, leaving 6 bases of the junction unmatched. This CDR3 is CASSVGLAGVFEQFF. In DNA form, the CDR3 reads TGTGCCAGCAGCGTGGGACTAGCGGGAGTATTTGAGCAGTTCTTC.

In this sample, this clonotype turned up many times. The chain links TRBV5-1 to TRBJ2-1, with TRBD1 as a possible D gene (6 bases). There are 13 residues in the CDR3. V lost 4 bases to trimming and J lost 4 bases, with 9 bases between them. Germline V lookup: CDR1 SGHRS, CDR2 YFSETQ. The CDR3 here is CASSRDTYNEQFF. The DNA of the CDR3 is TGCGCCAGCAGCCGGGACACTTACAATGAGCAGTTCTTC.

The V and J genes are TRBV29-1 and TRBJ1-2; the D gene is possibly TRBD1 (6 bases). Per germline, CDR1 SQVTM and CDR2 ANQGSEA. CDR3 length equals 12 residues. Trimming took off 4 bases at V and 6 bases at J, with 12 bases between the two ends. CDR3 sequence reads: CSVGAGEHGYTF. The CDR3 nucleotides are TGCAGCGTTGGCGCAGGGGAACATGGCTACACCTTC.

The chain combines TRBV27 with TRBJ2-4, with 11 nucleotides matching TRBD2. Looked up from germline, CDR1 is MNHEY and CDR2 is SMNVEV (reference sequence). This CDR3 is 18 amino acids long. The V segment lost 3 bases and the J segment 0 bases; nucleotides outside the gene matches: 7. The DNA of the CDR3 is TGTGCCAGCAGTTTGGTTAGCGGGGGGGCGGTAGCCAAAAACATTCAGTACTTC. Translating gives CASSLVSGGAVAKNIQYF.

The gene calls are TRBV7-6 and TRBJ1-5; D gene unclear. This CDR3 contains 13 residues. CDR1 and CDR2 from the germline V gene are SGHVS and FNYEAQ. V was cut by 3 bases and J by 7 bases, with 10 bases left in between. CDR3 protein: CASSLGYEQPQHF. The CDR3 DNA sequence: TGTGCCAGCAGCTTGGGTTACGAGCAGCCCCAGCATTTT. Full variable domain (remainder filled in from reference TRBV7-6 and TRBJ1-5): GAGVSQSPRYKVTKRGQDVALRCDPISGHVSLYWYRQALGQGPEFLTYFNYEAQQDKSGLPNDRFSAERPEGSISTLTIQRTEQRDSAMYRCASSLGYEQPQHFGDGTRLSIL.

This chain links TRBV7-2 with TRBJ2-1, with D tentatively TRBD2 (5 bases). The CDR3 consists of 13 residues. Germline CDR1 is SGHTA and CDR2 is FQGNSA. V was clipped by 3 bases and J by 7 bases, with 10 bases between them. CDR3 DNA: TGTGCCAGCAGCTTGTGGGAGAGGAATGAGCAGTTCTTC. This gives the protein CASSLWERNEQFF.

This clonotype showed up just a few times. V is TRBV13 and J is TRBJ1-3; TRBD1 is a possible D gene (5 bases). V shed 5 bases and J shed 0 bases, with 14 bases lying between them. The CDR3 loop spans 16 amino acids. Germline V gene sequence: CDR1 PRHDT, CDR2 FYEKMQ (reference sequence). Here the CDR3 DNA reads TGTGCCAGCAGCGTTTTCGGGACCCACTCTGGAAACACCATATATTTT. The encoded protein is CASSVFGTHSGNTIYF. Full variable domain (remainder filled in from reference TRBV13 and TRBJ1-3): AAGVIQSPRHLIKEKRETATLKCYPIPRHDTVYWYQQGPGQDPQFLISFYEKMQSDKGSIPDRFSAQQFSDYHSELNMSSLELGDSALYFCASSVFGTHSGNTIYFGEGSWLTVV.

This clonotype was recorded a few times. The rearrangement links TRBV28 to TRBJ1-2; 7 nucleotides match TRBD1. V shed 4 bases, J shed 5 bases, and the junction held 7 bases outside the gene matches. The CDR3 runs 14 residues. Germline V lookup: CDR1 MDHEN, CDR2 SYDVKM. CDR3 protein: CASSSPDRFYGYTF. CDR3 sequence (DNA): TGTGCCAGCAGTTCCCCGGACAGGTTTTATGGCTACACCTTC.

This clonotype has only a few counts. This chain connects TRBV18 to TRBJ1-4; no clear D gene. The CDR3 runs to 14 residues. Trimming left V 3 bases short and J 6 bases short, with 11 bases between. Germline V gene sequence: CDR1 KGHSH, CDR2 LQKENI. The CDR3 here is CASSPTPADEKLFF. The CDR3 coding sequence is TGTGCCAGCTCACCGACCCCGGCGGATGAAAAACTGTTTTTT.

In its sample, this clonotype was seen many times. The chain carries TRBV29-1 and TRBJ2-5, with a possible D match to TRBD2 (5 bases). Germline CDR1 is SQVTM and CDR2 is ANQGSEA. Trimming stripped 3 bases from V and 2 bases from J, with 13 bases between. This CDR3 has 14 amino acids. This CDR3 is CSVDYARGQETQYF. CDR3 in DNA: TGCAGCGTTGACTACGCTCGCGGGCAAGAGACCCAGTACTTC.

This clonotype occurred a few times. The CDR3 DNA reads as TGTGCCAGCAGTCGGACACTCGACTACGAGCAGTACTTC. Its protein is CASSRTLDYEQYF. The chain has TRBV27 and TRBJ2-7; D is perhaps TRBD1 (5 bases). The CDR3 runs to 13 residues. Trimming took 5 bases from V and 3 from J, leaving 11 bases between them. The germline V gene encodes CDR1 MNHEY and CDR2 SMNVEV (reference sequence).

This clonotype was seen a few times. The rearrangement links TRBV6-5 to TRBJ2-7; perhaps D is TRBD1 or TRBD2 (5 bases each). Trimming took off 2 bases at V and 1 base at J, with 15 bases between the two ends. CDR3 length: 16 amino acids. CDR1 is MNHEY and CDR2 is SVGAGI in the germline V gene. The CDR3 region has the DNA TGTGCCAGCAGTTACACCATCCCGGGACGGTCCTACGAGCAGTACTTC. Translated: CASSYTIPGRSYEQYF.

The V call is TRBV20-1, the J call TRBJ1-2, with a tentative D call TRBD1 (6 bases). This CDR3 has 13 residues. Per germline, CDR1 DFQATT and CDR2 SNEGSKA (reference sequence). Trimming pared 6 bases from V and 7 bases from J, leaving 18 bases between. The CDR3: CSAINEGGAGYTF. The CDR3 nucleotides are TGCAGTGCCATCAACGAGGGGGGCGCTGGCTACACCTTC.

This clonotype has more than one count but fewer than ten. The J gene is TRBJ1-2, the V gene TRBV11-1; 7 bases match TRBD1. Looked up from germline, CDR1 is SGHAT and CDR2 is FQDESV (reference sequence). V gave up 3 bases and J gave up 3 bases; unmatched junction bases: 16. The CDR3 runs to 18 residues. In DNA, the CDR3 is TGTGCCAGCAGCTTCTCGACAGGGATATTTGGATTGGACTATGGCTACACCTTC. This gives the protein CASSFSTGIFGLDYGYTF.

This clonotype occurred a few times. The V call is TRBV2, the J call TRBJ2-1; 9 nucleotides match TRBD1. V gave up 7 bases and J gave up 8 bases; unmatched junction bases: 12. Germline lookup yields CDR1 SNHLY and CDR2 FYNNEI. This CDR3 region has 15 residues. In DNA form, the CDR3 reads TGTGCCAGCAAACTAAGGGGGACAGGGAACGATGAGCAGTTCTTC. This encodes CASKLRGTGNDEQFF.

This chain uses TRBV20-1 with TRBJ2-1; the D is unclear. Trimming shortened V by 6 bases and J by 7 bases, and 16 bases separated the two germline ends. This CDR3 spans 13 amino acids. Germline CDR1 is DFQATT and CDR2 is SNEGSKA (reference sequence). In DNA, the CDR3 is TGCAGTGCCCCTTTTGGGGTTCATAATGAGCAGTTCTTC. Translation gives CSAPFGVHNEQFF.

This rearrangement joins TRBV24-1 to TRBJ2-1; 10 bases fit TRBD1. Germline V lookup: CDR1 KGHDR, CDR2 SFDVKD. The CDR3 spans 15 residues. Unmatched junction bases numbered 3, after V lost 4 bases and J lost 4 bases. CDR3 amino acids: CATSDRQGAYNEQFF. CDR3 DNA: TGTGCCACCAGTGACCGACAGGGGGCGTACAATGAGCAGTTCTTC.

This clonotype was detected only a few times. The genes are TRBV9 and TRBJ1-5; 7 bases match TRBD1. CDR1 SGDLS and CDR2 YYNGEE come from the germline V gene. The V gene end was trimmed by 0 bases and the J gene end by 5 bases; junction bases not matched to a gene: 5. The CDR3 spans 15 residues. CDR3 coding DNA: TGTGCCAGCAGCGTAGCGGGGGACAGAGATCAGCCCCAGCATTTT. Protein: CASSVAGDRDQPQHF.

The chain joins TRBV12-3 or TRBV12-4 to TRBJ2-7; 8 nucleotides line up with TRBD2. Unmatched junction bases numbered 4, after V lost 5 bases and J lost 7 bases. The CDR3 is 12 residues long. CDR3 DNA sequence: TGTGCCAGCAGTACCGGGACTAGTGAGCAGTACGTC. Amino acid sequence: CASSTGTSEQYV.

In its sample, this clonotype was seen a few times. This chain joins TRBV20-1 and TRBJ2-7; maybe TRBD2 (6 bases). The CDR3 covers 13 residues. The germline V and J ends were trimmed by 6 bases and 1 base, with 13 bases remaining between them. CDR1 is DFQATT and CDR2 is SNEGSKA in the germline V gene (reference sequence). Here the CDR3 reads CSADLGRSYEQYF. CDR3 DNA: TGCAGTGCCGACCTGGGGAGGTCCTACGAGCAGTACTTC.